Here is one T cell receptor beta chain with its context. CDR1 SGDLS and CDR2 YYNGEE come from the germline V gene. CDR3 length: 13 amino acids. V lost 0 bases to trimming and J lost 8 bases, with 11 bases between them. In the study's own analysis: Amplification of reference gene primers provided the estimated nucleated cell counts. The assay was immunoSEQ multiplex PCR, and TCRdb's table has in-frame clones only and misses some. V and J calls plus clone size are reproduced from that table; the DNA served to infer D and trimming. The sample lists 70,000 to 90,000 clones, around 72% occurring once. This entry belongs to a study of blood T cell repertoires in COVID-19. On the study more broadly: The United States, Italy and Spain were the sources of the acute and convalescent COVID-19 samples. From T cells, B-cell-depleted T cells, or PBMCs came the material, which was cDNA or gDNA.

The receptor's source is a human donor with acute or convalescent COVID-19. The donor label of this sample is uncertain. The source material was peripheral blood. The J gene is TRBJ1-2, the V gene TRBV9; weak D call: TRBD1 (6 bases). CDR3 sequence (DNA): TGTGCCAGCAGCGTAGAACAGGGCTTCGGCTACACCTTC. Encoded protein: CASSVEQGFGYTF.